This T cell receptor beta chain was captured by sequencing in a study of blood T cell repertoires in COVID-19. Study-level background: T cells, B-cell-depleted T cells, or PBMCs supplied cDNA or gDNA.

Membership in each cohort depended on participant-reported clinical history. Method: immunoSEQ multiplex PCR; TCRdb's copy keeps in-frame clones and lacks some. The sample records around 250,000 clones, around 84% being singletons. Germline V gene lookup returns CDR1 MNHEY and CDR2 SVGAGI. This CDR3 has 13 residues. V was shortened by 8 bases and J by 5 bases, with 13 bases between the two germline ends. The TCR was taken from a man aged 25-45 years with acute COVID-19. The sample taken for sequencing was PBMCs or T cells enriched from blood (not recorded which). This rearrangement joins TRBV6-5 to TRBJ1-5; TRBD1 might be the D (5 bases). The CDR3 DNA is TGTGCCAGCCAGGCAGGGCCTTATCAGCCCCAGCATTTT. As protein: CASQAGPYQPQHF.